These 3 T cell receptor beta chains originate from one sample sequenced in a study of early T cells in non-severe SARS-CoV-2 infection. TCRdb passed the 5' RACE reads through MiXCR, listing each CDR3 protein once. The sample lists 52,000 or so distinct CDR3 sequences; around 13% were seen once. Input material: whole blood. The source of these receptors is an adult who was a healthcare worker with PCR-confirmed SARS-CoV-2 infection or an uninfected control (not recorded which).

With respect to this clonotype: Its ends do not fully match the called genes, so a read error is possible. This sequence joins TRBV7-6 and TRBJ2-5; D remains unclear. From germline, CDR1 is SGHVS and CDR2 FNYEAQ. This CDR3 contains 13 residues. The CDR3 region is CASSLGLQETQYF. As DNA, the CDR3 is TGTGCCAGTAGCTTAGGGCTTCAAGAGACCCAGTACTTC.

The chain joins TRBV4-2 to TRBJ1-2; D remains unclear. V lost 0 bases to trimming and J lost 2 bases, with 10 bases between them. From germline, CDR1 is LGHNA and CDR2 YNFKEQ. The CDR3 extends over 15 amino acids. CDR3 sequence: CASSQDSAKNYGYTF. The CDR3 DNA is TGTGCCAGCAGCCAAGACAGCGCCAAAAACTATGGCTACACCTTC.

The sample holds a few counts of this clonotype. This chain uses TRBV14 with TRBJ2-7; 7 positions match TRBD2. This CDR3 is built from 15 residues. Germline V gene data show CDR1 as SGHDN and CDR2 as FVKESK. V gave up 2 bases and J gave up 2 bases; unmatched junction bases: 6. The CDR3: CASSQPGTTPYEQYF. Written as DNA, the CDR3 is TGTGCCAGCAGCCAACCCGGGACTACCCCCTACGAGCAGTACTTC.